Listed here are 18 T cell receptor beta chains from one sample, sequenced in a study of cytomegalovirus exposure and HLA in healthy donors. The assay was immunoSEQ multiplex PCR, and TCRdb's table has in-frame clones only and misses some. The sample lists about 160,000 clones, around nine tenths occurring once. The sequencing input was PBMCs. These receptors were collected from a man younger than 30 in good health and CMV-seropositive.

CDR3 bases: TGTGCCAGCAGCGAATTAGCGGGAGGTCTACTCAATGAGCAGTTCTTC. Encoded protein: CASSELAGGLLNEQFF. The chain employs TRBV11-3 and TRBJ2-1, with 10 bases fitting TRBD2. Germline assignment: CDR1 SGHNT and CDR2 YENEEA. CDR3 length equals 16 residues. V gave up 5 bases and J gave up 6 bases; unmatched junction bases: 10.

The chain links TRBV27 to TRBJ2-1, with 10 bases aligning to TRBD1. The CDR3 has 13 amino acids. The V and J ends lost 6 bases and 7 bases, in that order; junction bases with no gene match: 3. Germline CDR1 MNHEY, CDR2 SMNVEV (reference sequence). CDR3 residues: CASSWTGGNEQFF. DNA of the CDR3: TGTGCCAGCAGCTGGACAGGGGGGAATGAGCAGTTCTTC.

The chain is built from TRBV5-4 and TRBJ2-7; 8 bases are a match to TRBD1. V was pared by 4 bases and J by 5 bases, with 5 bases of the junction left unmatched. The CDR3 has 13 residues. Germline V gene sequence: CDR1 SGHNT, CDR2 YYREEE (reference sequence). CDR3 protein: CASSTGQGHEQYF. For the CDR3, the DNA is TGTGCCAGCAGCACCGGACAGGGCCACGAGCAGTACTTC.

The CDR3: CASSVETSGPYEQYF. For the CDR3, the DNA is TGCGCCAGCAGTGTTGAGACTAGCGGGCCCTACGAGCAGTACTTC. The rearrangement uses TRBV10-2 and TRBJ2-7; 10 nucleotides line up with TRBD2. The V gene end was trimmed by 4 bases and the J gene end by 2 bases; junction bases not matched to a gene: 5. This CDR3 contains 15 residues. The germline V gene encodes CDR1 WSHSY and CDR2 SAAADI.

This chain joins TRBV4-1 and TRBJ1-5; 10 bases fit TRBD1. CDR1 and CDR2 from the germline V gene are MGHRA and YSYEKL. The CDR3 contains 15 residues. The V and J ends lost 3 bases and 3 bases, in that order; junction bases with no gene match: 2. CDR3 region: CASSQTGGSNQPQHF. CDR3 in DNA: TGCGCCAGCAGCCAGACAGGGGGCTCCAATCAGCCCCAGCATTTT.

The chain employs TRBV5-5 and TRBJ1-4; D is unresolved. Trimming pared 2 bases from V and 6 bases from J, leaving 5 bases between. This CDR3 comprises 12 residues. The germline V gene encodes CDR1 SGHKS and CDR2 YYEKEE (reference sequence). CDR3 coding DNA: TGTGCCAGCAGCTTTCTACATGAAAAACTGTTTTTT. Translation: CASSFLHEKLFF. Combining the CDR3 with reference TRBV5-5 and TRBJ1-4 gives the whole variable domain DAGVTQSPTHLIKTRGQQVTLRCSPISGHKSVSWYQQVLGQGPQFIFQYYEKEERGRGNFPDRFSARQFPNYSSELNVNALLLGDSALYLCASSFLHEKLFFGSGTQLSVL.

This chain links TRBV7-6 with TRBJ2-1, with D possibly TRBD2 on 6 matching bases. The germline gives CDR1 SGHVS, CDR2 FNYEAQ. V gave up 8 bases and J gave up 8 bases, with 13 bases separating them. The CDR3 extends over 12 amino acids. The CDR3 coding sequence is TGTGCCAGCTCGGGGGAGGTGGATGAGCAGTTCTTC. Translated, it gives CASSGEVDEQFF.

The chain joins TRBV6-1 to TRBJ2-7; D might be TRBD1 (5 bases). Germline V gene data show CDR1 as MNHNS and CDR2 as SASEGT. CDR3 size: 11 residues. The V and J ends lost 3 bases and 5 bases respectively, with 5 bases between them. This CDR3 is CASSDRDEQYF. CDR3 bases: TGTGCCAGCAGTGACAGGGACGAGCAGTACTTC.

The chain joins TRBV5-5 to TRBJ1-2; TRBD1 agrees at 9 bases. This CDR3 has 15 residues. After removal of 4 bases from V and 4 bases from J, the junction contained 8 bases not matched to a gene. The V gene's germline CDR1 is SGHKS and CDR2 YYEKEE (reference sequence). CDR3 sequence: CASSEGQGQLYGYTF. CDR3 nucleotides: TGTGCCAGCAGCGAGGGACAGGGTCAACTCTATGGCTACACCTTC.

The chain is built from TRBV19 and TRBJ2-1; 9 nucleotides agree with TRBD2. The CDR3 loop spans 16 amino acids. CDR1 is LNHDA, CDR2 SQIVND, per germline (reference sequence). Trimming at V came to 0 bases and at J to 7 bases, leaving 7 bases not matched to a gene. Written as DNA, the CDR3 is TGTGCCAGTAGTATAGACGAGCGGGAGGAAGGAAATGAGCAGTTCTTC. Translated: CASSIDEREEGNEQFF. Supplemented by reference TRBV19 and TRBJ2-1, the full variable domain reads DGGITQSPKYLFRKEGQNVTLSCEQNLNHDAMYWYRQDPGQGLRLIYYSQIVNDFQKGDIAEGYSVSREKKESFPLTVTSAQKNPTAFYLCASSIDEREEGNEQFFGPGTRLTVL.

This CDR3 is CASSLYISTTNEQFF. In DNA form, the CDR3 reads TGTGCCAGTAGTCTTTACATAAGCACTACCAATGAGCAGTTCTTC. The gene calls are TRBV19 and TRBJ2-1, with no clear D. The CDR3 extends over 15 amino acids. V was cut by 5 bases and J by 6 bases, with 17 bases left in between. The V gene's germline CDR1 is LNHDA and CDR2 SQIVND (reference sequence). Based on the CDR3 plus reference TRBV19 and TRBJ2-1, the full variable domain is DGGITQSPKYLFRKEGQNVTLSCEQNLNHDAMYWYRQDPGQGLRLIYYSQIVNDFQKGDIAEGYSVSREKKESFPLTVTSAQKNPTAFYLCASSLYISTTNEQFFGPGTRLTVL.

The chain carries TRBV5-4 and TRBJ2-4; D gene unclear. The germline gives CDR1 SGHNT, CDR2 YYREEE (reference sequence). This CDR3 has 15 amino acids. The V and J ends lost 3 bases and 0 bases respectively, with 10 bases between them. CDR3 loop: CASSSTELAKNIQYF. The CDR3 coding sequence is TGTGCCAGCAGCTCGACTGAACTAGCCAAAAACATTCAGTACTTC.

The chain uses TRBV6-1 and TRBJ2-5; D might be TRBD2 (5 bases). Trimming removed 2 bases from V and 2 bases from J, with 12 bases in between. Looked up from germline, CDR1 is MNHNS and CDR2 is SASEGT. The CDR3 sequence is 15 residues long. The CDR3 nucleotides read TGTGCCAGCAGTGAACAACTAGTTTGGCAAGAGACCCAGTACTTC. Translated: CASSEQLVWQETQYF.

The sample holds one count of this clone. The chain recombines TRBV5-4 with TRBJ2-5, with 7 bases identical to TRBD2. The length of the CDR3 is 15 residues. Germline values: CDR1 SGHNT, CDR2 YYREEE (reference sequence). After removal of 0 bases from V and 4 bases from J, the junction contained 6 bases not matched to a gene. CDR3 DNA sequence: TGTGCCAGCAGCTTGGTCCGCGGGAGTTCAGAGACCCAGTACTTC. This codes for CASSLVRGSSETQYF.

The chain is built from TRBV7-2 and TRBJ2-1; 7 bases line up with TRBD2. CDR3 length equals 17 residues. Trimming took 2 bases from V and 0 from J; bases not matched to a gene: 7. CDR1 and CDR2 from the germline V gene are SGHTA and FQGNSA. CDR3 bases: TGTGCCAGCAGCTTAACAAGCGGGAATCCCTCCTACAATGAGCAGTTCTTC. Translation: CASSLTSGNPSYNEQFF.

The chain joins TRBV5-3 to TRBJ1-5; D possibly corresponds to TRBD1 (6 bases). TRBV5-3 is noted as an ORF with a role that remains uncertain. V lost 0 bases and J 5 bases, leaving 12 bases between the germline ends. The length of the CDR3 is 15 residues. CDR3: CARSLVEGGDQPQHF. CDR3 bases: TGTGCCAGAAGCTTGGTTGAAGGGGGAGATCAGCCCCAGCATTTT.

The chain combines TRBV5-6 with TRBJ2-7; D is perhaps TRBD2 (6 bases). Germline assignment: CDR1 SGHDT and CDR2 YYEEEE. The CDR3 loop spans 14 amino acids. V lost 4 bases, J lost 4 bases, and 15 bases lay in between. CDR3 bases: TGTGCCAGCAGCGCCGAAAGGACTACTTACGAGCAGTACTTC. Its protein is CASSAERTTYEQYF. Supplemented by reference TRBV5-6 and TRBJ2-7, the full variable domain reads DAGVTQSPTHLIKTRGQQVTLRCSPKSGHDTVSWYQQALGQGPQFIFQYYEEEERQRGNFPDRFSGHQFPNYSSELNVNALLLGDSALYLCASSAERTTYEQYFGPGTRLTVT.

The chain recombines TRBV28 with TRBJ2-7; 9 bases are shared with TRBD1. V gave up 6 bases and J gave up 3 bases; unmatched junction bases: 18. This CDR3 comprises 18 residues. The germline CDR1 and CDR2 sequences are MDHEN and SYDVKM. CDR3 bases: TGTGCCAGCAGCATATTAAACCCTCCGGGACAGGGATACTACGAGCAGTACTTC. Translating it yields CASSILNPPGQGYYEQYF.